This TCR beta chain was obtained from a study of post-analysis software for immune sequencing data. Overall study findings and caveats: The normalized Chao1 diversity of multiple sclerosis patients was significantly lower than that of controls. Same-batch samples co-clustered strongly by F measure.

Presence of unique molecular identifiers characterized the TCR beta cDNA libraries. T cells numbering roughly 0.95 to 11 million gave rise to roughly 0.5 million cDNA molecules. Using its own MiXCR run on the PCR reads, TCRdb lists one record per CDR3 protein. The sample carries roughly 670,000 distinct CDR3 sequences, approximately 60% recorded once. This clonotype has a count of ten or more. Its antigen is still unknown. This clonotype was sampled from a girl aged 2-15 years with multiple sclerosis. Specimen: blood.

The CDR3 DNA reads as TGTGCCAGCAGCTTATTGGAGGAGACCCAGTACTTC. Residues: CASSLLEETQYF. This chain joins TRBV7-9 and TRBJ2-5; D uncertain. This CDR3 region has 12 residues. V lost 2 bases, J lost 5 bases, and 6 bases lay in between. Germline V gene sequence: CDR1 SEHNR, CDR2 FQNEAQ (reference sequence).